This T cell receptor beta chain was profiled in a study of T cell clonality in common variable immunodeficiency. Whole-study results and caveats: TCRbeta clonality was increased in CVID versus healthy controls. What drives increased CVID clonality needs T cell subpopulation sequencing. Fewer deletions and N-nucleotide insertions were reportedly seen in common variable immunodeficiency TCR beta sequences.

This clone occurred many times. Its antigen remains unidentified. The CDR3 end falls 3 residues outside the read, so it is completed with the germline J gene. Sequenced by immunoSEQ multiplex PCR; TCRdb stores in-frame clones only, minus some. Recorded here are 35,000 to 45,000 clones, none singletons. Donors gave about 5 to 8 ml heparinized peripheral whole blood. The CDR3 totals 15 residues. Losses at the gene ends were 4 bases for V and 7 bases for J; bases not matched to a gene: 7. Looked up from germline, CDR1 is SGHDN and CDR2 is FVKESK. The chain is built from TRBV14 and TRBJ2-3, with 11 positions matching TRBD1. This TCR was recovered from a person aged 18 to 69 in good health. Sequencing was performed on peripheral blood mononuclear cells. The DNA read from the CDR3 is TGTGCCAGCAGCCCTTGGACAGGGGGCGCACATACG. Its translation is CASSPWTGGAHT. The CDR3 in full is CASSPWTGGAHTQYF. The full variable domain, rest sourced from reference TRBV14 and TRBJ2-3, is EAGVTQFPSHSVIEKGQTVTLRCDPISGHDNLYWYRRVMGKEIKFLLHFVKESKQDESGMPNNRFLAERTGGTYSTLKVQPAELEDSGVYFCASSPWTGGAHTQYFGPGTRLTVL.